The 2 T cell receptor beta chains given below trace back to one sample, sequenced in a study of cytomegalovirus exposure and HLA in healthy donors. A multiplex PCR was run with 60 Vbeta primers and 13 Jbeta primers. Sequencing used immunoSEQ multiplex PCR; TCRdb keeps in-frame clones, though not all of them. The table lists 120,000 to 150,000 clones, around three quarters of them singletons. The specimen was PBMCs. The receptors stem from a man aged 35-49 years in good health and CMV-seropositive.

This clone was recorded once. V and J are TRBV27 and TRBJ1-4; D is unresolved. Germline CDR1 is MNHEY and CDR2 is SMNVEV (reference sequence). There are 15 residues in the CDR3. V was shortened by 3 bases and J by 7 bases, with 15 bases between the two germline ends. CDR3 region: CASSLVGKSSEKLFF. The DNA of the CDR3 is TGTGCCAGCAGTTTGGTCGGGAAGAGCAGTGAAAAACTGTTTTTT.

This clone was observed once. CDR3 in DNA: TGCGCCAGCAGCCAAGAGTATACCAGGCTGAACACTGAAGCTTTCTTT. This encodes CASSQEYTRLNTEAFF. The chain links TRBV4-3 to TRBJ1-1; D call uncertain. The V gene's germline CDR1 is LGHNA and CDR2 YSLEER. Trimming took off 0 bases at V and 0 bases at J, with 11 bases between the two ends. There are 16 residues in the CDR3.